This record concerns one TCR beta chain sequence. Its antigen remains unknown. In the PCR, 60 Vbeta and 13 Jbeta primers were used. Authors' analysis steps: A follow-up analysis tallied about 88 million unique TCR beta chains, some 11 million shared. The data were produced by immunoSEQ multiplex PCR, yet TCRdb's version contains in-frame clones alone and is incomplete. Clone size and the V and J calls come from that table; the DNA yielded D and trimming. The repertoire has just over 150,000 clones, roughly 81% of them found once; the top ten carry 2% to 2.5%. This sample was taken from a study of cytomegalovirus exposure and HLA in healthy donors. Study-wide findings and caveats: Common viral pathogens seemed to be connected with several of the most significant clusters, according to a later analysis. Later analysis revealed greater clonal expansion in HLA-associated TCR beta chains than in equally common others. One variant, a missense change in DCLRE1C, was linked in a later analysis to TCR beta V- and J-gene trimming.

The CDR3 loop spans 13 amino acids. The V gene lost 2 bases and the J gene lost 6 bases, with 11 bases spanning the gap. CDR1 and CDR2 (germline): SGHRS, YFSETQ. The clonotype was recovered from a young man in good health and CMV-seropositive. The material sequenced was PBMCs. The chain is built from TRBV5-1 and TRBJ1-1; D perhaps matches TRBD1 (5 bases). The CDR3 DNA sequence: TGCGCCAGCAGCTTTGATGGGGGGGCTGAAGCTTTCTTT. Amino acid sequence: CASSFDGGAEAFF.